This T cell receptor (beta chain) was sequenced in a study of regulatory T cells in long-lasting Graves disease. General observations from the study: Gene preferences differed: TRBV28, TRBJ1-2, TRBJ2-5 in persistent cases.

Described time point: persistent/refractory GD, antithyroid drugs over 5 years with positive TRAb. PBMC RNA served as the TCR library source. This clonotype was recorded at least ten times. Antigen: not known. This CDR3 spans 14 amino acids. Trimming took 8 bases from V and 0 from J, leaving 13 bases between them. Germline values: CDR1 SNHLY, CDR2 FYNNEI. Building of the TCR beta libraries involved iRepertoire HTBI primers and Arm-PCR of CDR3 regions. TCRdb processed the multiplex PCR reads anew with MiXCR; each CDR3 protein has one entry. Of hundreds of thousands of distinct CDR3 sequences listed, around 32% were seen once; the top ten hold around 42%.

This TCR was sampled from a female donor with Graves disease. The chain joins TRBV2 to TRBJ1-1, with a tentative D call TRBD1 (6 bases). Source: peripheral blood mononuclear cells (PBMCs), taken when the disease was refractory, from a patient treated with antithyroid drugs. CDR3 nucleotides: TGTGCCAGCTCATACAGGGCGGTGAACACTGAAGCTTTCTTT. Translating it yields CASSYRAVNTEAFF.